These T cell receptor beta chains were read from a single sample in a study of OX40 agonist ivuxolimab in advanced cancers. Assay: immunoSEQ multiplex PCR; the TCRdb copy retains only in-frame clones and omits some. The sample holds 70,000 to 90,000 clones, 75% to 90% seen once. Sequences were derived from CD4+ or CD8+ T cells sorted from blood, sampled in a trial of the OX40 agonist ivuxolimab. These receptors were collected from an adult with an advanced solid tumor such as melanoma, head and neck, liver or kidney cancer. CDR3s include the opening cysteine and the closing phenylalanine or tryptophan. The D gene is left open where the match is weak. Clone size is stated in some rows and not others, as once, few, many or a class when expanded.

once | NA | TRBJ2-5 | TRBV7-9 | TGTGCCAGCAGCTGGGGGACATCACAAGAGACCCAGTACTTC | CASSWGTSQETQYF
once | NA | TRBJ2-2 | TRBV7-8 | TGTGCCAGCAGCTTAGTTCAGGGCAACGGGGAGCTGTTTTTT | CASSLVQGNGELFF
medium-sized | NA | TRBJ1-1 | TRBV6-4 | TGTGCCAGCAAATTTGCGCGACAGGACACTGAAGCTTTCTTT | CASKFARQDTEAFF
NA | TRBD2 | TRBJ2-3 | TRBV27 | TGTGCCAGCAGCCCCACTTACGGGAGGGTGAGGGATACGCAGTATTTT | CASSPTYGRVRDTQYF
NA | TRBD2 | TRBJ2-2 | TRBV5-1 | TGCGCCAGCAGCTTGACTAGCGGGCACACCGGGGAGCTGTTTTTT | CASSLTSGHTGELFF
NA | NA | TRBJ1-6 | TRBV27 | TGTGCCAGCAGGGGGGGGGATTCACCCCTCCACTTT | CASRGGDSPLHF
NA | TRBD2 | TRBJ2-3 | TRBV4-2 | TGTGCCAGCAGCCAGAGATTAGCGGGGGGGAGACCTAGCACAGATACGCAGTATTTT | CASSQRLAGGRPSTDTQYF
NA | NA | TRBJ1-1 | TRBV6-5 | TGTGCCAGCAGTTACTCGATTGGGGTTAGGAACACTGAAGCTTTCTTT | CASSYSIGVRNTEAFF
NA | NA | TRBJ1-3 | TRBV5-5 | TGTGCCAGCAGAGATTGGGTCGACTCTGGAAACACCATATATTTT | CASRDWVDSGNTIYF
NA | NA | TRBJ2-2 | TRBV5-1 | TGCGCCAGCAGCTTGTCCGCGCCTAGCCCCGGGGAGCTGTTTTTT | CASSLSAPSPGELFF
NA | NA | TRBJ1-2 | TRBV6-6 | TGTGCCAGCAGTTACCGACAGACCGCTAACTATGGCTACACCTTC | CASSYRQTANYGYTF
NA | TRBD1 | TRBJ1-2 | TRBV10-3 | TGTGCCATCAGTGAGTACAGGGGAGACTATGGCTACACCTTC | CAISEYRGDYGYTF
NA | NA | TRBJ1-1 | TRBV7-2 | TGTGCCAGCAGCCTCCTGGGGGCTAACACTGAAGCTTTCTTT | CASSLLGANTEAFF
NA | NA | TRBJ2-5 | TRBV11-3 | TGTGCCAGCAGCTTAGATTTCGCGGGATGGGGAGAGACCCAGTACTTC | CASSLDFAGWGETQYF
few | TRBD2 | TRBJ2-3 | TRBV27 | TGTGCCAGCAGTTTATCGCCGGGACTAGCAGGAGATACGCAGTATTTT | CASSLSPGLAGDTQYF
NA | NA | TRBJ1-1 | TRBV7-9 | TGTGCCAGCAAAGGACCTAGCGCGGACACTGAAGCTTTCTTT | CASKGPSADTEAFF
NA | TRBD1 | TRBJ1-2 | TRBV11-3 | TGTGCCAGCAGCACCCACCCCCGGACAGGGTGGACTAACTATGGCTACACCTTC | CASSTHPRTGWTNYGYTF
NA | NA | TRBJ1-1 | TRBV5-1 | TGCGCTAGCAGCTTCGGGACGGGGAACACTGAAGCTTTCTTT | CASSFGTGNTEAFF
NA | TRBD2 | TRBJ2-7 | TRBV5-1 | TGCGCCAGCAGCCCCGGGACTAGCGGGAGCTTCTACGAGCAGTACTTC | CASSPGTSGSFYEQYF
NA | TRBD1 | TRBJ1-2 | TRBV18 | TGTGCCAGCTCCGCGACAGGGTCAAAGAATGGCTACACCTTC | CASSATGSKNGYTF
NA | TRBD2 | TRBJ2-1 | TRBV2 | TGTGCCAGCAGTGTGACTAGCGGGAGCAATGAGCAGTTCTTC | CASSVTSGSNEQFF
NA | NA | TRBJ2-7 | TRBV5-1 | TGCGCCAGCAGTAATACAGGGTTGTCGGGCGAGCAGTACTTC | CASSNTGLSGEQYF
NA | TRBD2 | TRBJ2-2 | TRBV15 | TGTGCCACCAGCAGAGTGGGACTAGCGGGGAACACCGGGGAGCTGTTTTTT | CATSRVGLAGNTGELFF
NA | NA | TRBJ1-1 | TRBV18 | TGTGCCAGCTCACCCGACAGGAACGAAGCTTTCTTT | CASSPDRNEAFF
NA | TRBD2 | TRBJ2-1 | TRBV9 | TGTGCCAGCAGCGTAATACTAGCGGGATACAATGAGCAGTTCTTC | CASSVILAGYNEQFF
NA | TRBD1 | TRBJ2-7 | TRBV29-1 | TGCAGCGTTACTTCAGGGGGCCCCTACGAGCAGTACTTC | CSVTSGGPYEQYF
NA | NA | TRBJ2-2 | TRBV29-1 | TGCAGCGTTGAAGGGACCAACACCGGGGAGCTGTTTTTT | CSVEGTNTGELFF
NA | NA | TRBJ2-5 | TRBV30 | TGTGCCTGGACCCCAGGGGAGACCCAGTACTTC | CAWTPGETQYF